This TCR beta chain was sequenced during a study of cytotoxic CD8 clonotypes in ibrutinib-treated CLL. Whole-study results and caveats: Once treatment began, public clonotypes, which were uncommon, contracted or stayed stable.

TCRdb's copy holds only in-frame clones and misses some; the assay was immunoSEQ multiplex PCR. The repertoire holds approximately 150,000 clones, with 70% to 80% as singletons. Germline V CDR1 and CDR2: KGHSH, LQKENI. This CDR3 is built from 14 residues. Trimming took 2 bases from V and 8 from J, leaving 13 bases between them. Concerning this clone itself: The antigen is unknown.

Libraries of TCR beta were made from around 1.8 micrograms of genomic DNA that came from cryopreserved PBMCs. The chain couples TRBV18 to TRBJ1-5; weak D call: TRBD1 (6 bases). Specimen: PBMCs, collected after 12 months of ibrutinib treatment. The TCR sequence derives from a human donor with chronic lymphocytic leukemia. This CDR3 reads CASSPNGGLEPQHF. CDR3 sequence (DNA): TGTGCCAGCTCACCAAATGGGGGGCTTGAGCCCCAGCATTTT.